Below are 20 T cell receptor beta chains sequenced from a single sample in a study of CD8+ T cells in alopecia areata. The treatment was: oral pan-JAK inhibitor, 5-10 mg twice daily. Investigators isolated RNA and reverse transcribed it into cDNA to act as the sequencing template. Libraries were prepared by immunoSEQ multiplex PCR; TCRdb keeps only in-frame clonotypes and omits some of them. The sample holds 160,000 or so clones, roughly 63% seen once. Here the sequenced sample was CD4+ T cells sorted from blood, taken at week 56, from a patient treated with tofacitinib. Every receptor here comes from a human donor with alopecia areata.

This clone was seen a few times. This CDR3 is also generated by other DNA sequences in the sample. This chain joins TRBV29-1 and TRBJ2-1; D might be TRBD2 (7 bases). CDR3 length: 16 residues. The ends were cut back, 6 bases at V and 10 bases at J, with 28 bases in the middle. The germline gives CDR1 SQVTM, CDR2 ANQGSEA. As DNA, the CDR3 is TGCAGCGTCGCTGATCTCGGGGGGCGGGGTCCACGGGAGCAGTTCTTC. Protein product: CSVADLGGRGPREQFF.

The chain employs TRBV10-3 and TRBJ2-3; D gene uncertain. CDR3 length: 13 amino acids. Germline V lookup: CDR1 ENHRY, CDR2 SYGVKD. V was shortened by 11 bases and J by 1 base, with 13 bases between the two germline ends. As DNA, the CDR3 is TGTGCCCTAAGGGTTGGACGCACAGATACGCAGTATTTT. The encoded protein is CALRVGRTDTQYF.

In this sample, this clone turned up once. This sequence joins TRBV10-3 and TRBJ2-5; the D is unclear. Germline CDR1 is ENHRY and CDR2 is SYGVKD. The CDR3 sequence is 13 residues long. Trimming cost V 0 bases and J 8 bases, with 10 bases left between them. The CDR3 nucleotides read TGTGCCATCAGTGAGTCGATATCCTCCACCCAGTACTTC. It yields the protein CAISESISSTQYF.

In DNA, the CDR3 is TGCAGCGTCCGGGGGACTAGCGGGGGAGAAAGCACAGATACGCAGTATTTT. Protein sequence: CSVRGTSGGESTDTQYF. The rearrangement joins TRBV29-1 to TRBJ2-3, with TRBD2 identical over 14 bases. This CDR3 comprises 17 residues. From germline, CDR1 is SQVTM and CDR2 ANQGSEA. Losses at the gene ends were 6 bases for V and 0 bases for J; bases not matched to a gene: 8.

The chain links TRBV29-1 to TRBJ2-3; 7 bases agree with TRBD2. Per the germline V gene, CDR1 is SQVTM and CDR2 is ANQGSEA. This CDR3 is built from 13 residues. The V and J ends lost 4 bases and 1 base, in that order; junction bases with no gene match: 2. CDR3 in amino acids: CSVVGRGTDTQYF. Here the CDR3 DNA reads TGCAGCGTTGTGGGGAGGGGCACAGATACGCAGTATTTT.

The J gene is TRBJ1-1, the V gene TRBV29-1; a weak D match, TRBD1 (5 bases). The CDR3 is made up of 13 amino acids. CDR1 and CDR2 from the germline V gene are SQVTM and ANQGSEA. The V end was cut by 3 bases, the J end by 6 bases, with 14 bases between. The CDR3 region has the DNA TGCAGCGTTGATTGGGTAAACAGGCCTGAAGCTTTCTTT. Its translation is CSVDWVNRPEAFF.

The chain employs TRBV2 and TRBJ1-2; D gene uncertain. V dropped 3 bases and J dropped 5 bases, with 4 bases sitting between them. The germline gives CDR1 SNHLY, CDR2 FYNNEI. CDR3 length: 11 residues. The CDR3 region is CASSDGYGYTF. CDR3 DNA: TGTGCCAGCAGTGATGGGTATGGCTACACCTTC.

This clone showed up just a few times. This CDR3 reads CSVEQRLAGPDTQYF. DNA for the CDR3: TGCAGCGTTGAACAGCGGCTAGCGGGGCCAGATACGCAGTATTTT. The rearrangement joins TRBV29-1 to TRBJ2-3; 9 bases match TRBD2. The CDR3 runs 15 residues. Trimming cost V 2 bases and J 4 bases; bases outside gene matches: 7. Per the germline V gene, CDR1 is SQVTM and CDR2 is ANQGSEA.

The chain carries TRBV30 and TRBJ1-1; D is perhaps TRBD1 (5 bases). Trimming took off 0 bases at V and 5 bases at J, with 19 bases between the two ends. The CDR3 runs to 16 residues. Germline CDR1 reads GTSNPN; CDR2 reads SVGIG (reference sequence). The CDR3 spells CAWSVKGMSRETEAFF. CDR3 sequence (DNA): TGTGCCTGGAGTGTAAAGGGGATGTCCAGGGAGACTGAAGCTTTCTTT.

V is TRBV5-1 and J is TRBJ2-2; 9 positions agree with TRBD1. Germline V gene data show CDR1 as SGHRS and CDR2 as YFSETQ. Trimming cost V 4 bases and J 7 bases; bases outside gene matches: 11. The CDR3 runs to 16 residues. The CDR3 DNA sequence: TGCGCCAGCAGCCCCGGGACAGGGTCGAGGATCGGGGAGCTGTTTTTT. Translating it yields CASSPGTGSRIGELFF.

The chain links TRBV18 to TRBJ1-1; TRBD1 might be the D (6 bases). The germline CDR1 and CDR2 sequences are KGHSH and LQKENI. CDR3 length: 12 residues. Trimming took off 0 bases at V and 10 bases at J, with 9 bases between the two ends. CDR3 in amino acids: CASSPPAGVAFF. As DNA, the CDR3 is TGTGCCAGCTCACCACCGGCAGGGGTAGCTTTCTTT. The full variable domain, with the rest looked up from reference TRBV18 and TRBJ1-1, is NAGVMQNPRHLVRRRGQEARLRCSPMKGHSHVYWYRQLPEEGLKFMVYLQKENIIDESGMPKERFSAEFPKEGPSILRIQQVVRGDSAAYFCASSPPAGVAFFGQGTRLTVV.

This clone was observed a few times. CDR3 in amino acids: CSARDEEQYF. CDR3 sequence (DNA): TGCAGTGCTAGAGATGAAGAGCAGTACTTC. The chain combines TRBV20-1 with TRBJ2-7; unclear D gene. From germline, CDR1 is DFQATT and CDR2 SNEGSKA (reference sequence). Trimming left V 0 bases short and J 7 bases short, with 4 bases between. This CDR3 contains 10 residues.

The chain recombines TRBV11-2 with TRBJ1-2, with D possibly being TRBD1 (5 bases). The length of the CDR3 is 12 residues. The V gene's germline CDR1 is SGHAT and CDR2 FQNNGV. Trimming removed 11 bases from V and 5 bases from J, with 15 bases in between. The CDR3 DNA follows: TGTGCCGGGGAACAGGCCCTGTATGGCTACACCTTC. This gives the protein CAGEQALYGYTF.

The V gene is TRBV18, the J gene TRBJ1-5; D unclear. In germline, CDR1 is KGHSH, CDR2 LQKENI. V was clipped by 0 bases and J by 8 bases, with 14 bases between them. The CDR3 consists of 15 residues. The CDR3 protein is CASSPPGSVMEPQHF. The CDR3 DNA is TGTGCCAGCTCACCACCGGGCAGTGTAATGGAGCCCCAGCATTTT.

The rearrangement joins TRBV5-1 to TRBJ2-7; no firm D call. Per the germline V gene, CDR1 is SGHRS and CDR2 is YFSETQ. The CDR3 runs 14 residues. Trimming left V 1 base short and J 3 bases short, with 11 bases between. The CDR3 sequence is CASSLHGDGYEQYF. The CDR3 region has the DNA TGCGCCAGCAGCTTGCACGGTGATGGCTACGAGCAGTACTTC.

The rearrangement uses TRBV30 and TRBJ2-3; D call uncertain. Germline values: CDR1 GTSNPN, CDR2 SVGIG (reference sequence). Trimming shortened V by 3 bases and J by 2 bases, and 6 bases separated the two germline ends. This CDR3 comprises 12 residues. In DNA form, the CDR3 reads TGTGCCTGGAGAAAGTTCACAGATACGCAGTATTTT. Its protein product is CAWRKFTDTQYF.

The chain combines TRBV27 with TRBJ2-7; D is ambiguous. The germline V gene encodes CDR1 MNHEY and CDR2 SMNVEV (reference sequence). CDR3 length: 14 residues. V was pared by 3 bases and J by 2 bases, with 11 bases between. The DNA for the CDR3 is TGTGCCAGCAGTTTGAAGGTAACCGCCTACGAGCAGTACTTC. It yields the protein CASSLKVTAYEQYF.

The chain carries TRBV9 and TRBJ2-2; D is ambiguous. The germline V and J ends were trimmed by 7 bases and 6 bases, with 16 bases remaining between them. Looked up from germline, CDR1 is SGDLS and CDR2 is YYNGEE. CDR3 length equals 14 residues. CDR3 amino acids: CASCSHTNPGELFF. The CDR3, as DNA: TGTGCCAGCTGTAGCCATACTAACCCCGGGGAGCTGTTTTTT.

This clone turned up a few times. The CDR3 here is CASSQEGYRGLSYNEQFF. The CDR3 DNA follows: TGCGCCAGCAGCCAAGAGGGGTACCGGGGGTTATCCTACAATGAGCAGTTCTTC. J is TRBJ2-1 and V is TRBV4-1; tentative D call: TRBD2 (6 bases). Trimming cost V 0 bases and J 1 base, with 16 bases left between them. The CDR3 loop spans 18 amino acids. Germline loops: CDR1 MGHRA, CDR2 YSYEKL.

The chain is built from TRBV11-3 and TRBJ2-3; TRBD1 aligns across 7 bases. In germline, CDR1 is SGHNT, CDR2 YENEEA. CDR3 length equals 14 residues. V lost 2 bases to trimming and J lost 4 bases; unmatched junction nucleotides: 3. Written as DNA, the CDR3 is TGTGCCAGCAGCTTACGACAGGGTTCAGATACGCAGTATTTT. This encodes CASSLRQGSDTQYF.